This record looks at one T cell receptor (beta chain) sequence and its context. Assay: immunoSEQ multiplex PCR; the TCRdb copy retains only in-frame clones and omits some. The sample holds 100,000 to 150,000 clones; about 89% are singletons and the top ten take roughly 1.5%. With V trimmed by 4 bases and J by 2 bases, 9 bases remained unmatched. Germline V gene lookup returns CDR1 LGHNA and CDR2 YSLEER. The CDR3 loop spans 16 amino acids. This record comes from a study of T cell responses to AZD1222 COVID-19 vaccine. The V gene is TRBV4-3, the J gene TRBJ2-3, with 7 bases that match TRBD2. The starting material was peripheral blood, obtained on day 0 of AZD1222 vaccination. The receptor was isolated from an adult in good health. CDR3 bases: TGCGCCAGCAGCCCCTATGGGAGGGGAGACACAGATACGCAGTATTTT. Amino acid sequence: CASSPYGRGDTDTQYF.